This entry concerns a single T cell receptor (beta chain). V dropped 3 bases and J dropped 6; count of bases not matched to a gene: 4. The CDR3 is 14 amino acids. Germline CDR1 reads SGHNT; CDR2 reads YYREEE (reference sequence). Using RNA transcripts as the source, TCR beta CDR3 regions were amplified. The HTBI primer set drove a first-round RT-PCR of the TCR CDR3. TCRdb processed the multiplex PCR reads anew with MiXCR; each CDR3 protein has one entry. This sample carries about 770,000 distinct CDR3 sequences, about 17% of them seen once, and the ten largest clones take 16%. The source of the sample is a study of T cells in Graves' hyperthyroidism and ophthalmopathy.

This sequence joins TRBV5-4 and TRBJ2-2; 8 nucleotides align to TRBD1. Sequencing used blood. This TCR was recovered from a woman in her 50s with Graves' hyperthyroidism that later progressed to Graves' ophthalmopathy. For the CDR3, the DNA is TGTGCCAGCAGCTCGACAGGGGTTTCCGGGGAGCTGTTTTTT. Protein product: CASSSTGVSGELFF.